A selection of T cell receptor beta chains follows, all from one sample in a study of T cell clonotyping in hematopoietic cell transplantation. Profiled with immunoSEQ multiplex PCR; TCRdb holds only in-frame clones, not every one. The sample includes 6,500 to 8,000 clones, 88% seen only once; the top ten take about 3.6%. The source material was peripheral blood mononuclear cells, sampled before stem cell transplant. The receptor set was obtained from a man in his thirties or forties with acute myeloid leukemia. Some clones in this sample may be carry-over from other donors' samples. Both conserved end residues are part of each CDR3. Fields, in order: J gene, V gene, clone size, D gene, CDR3 DNA, CDR3 protein. D genes are given only for firm matches. Rows may omit the clone size; those that give it use once, few, many or a size class.

J gene: TRBJ1-1; V gene: TRBV6-1; clone size: -; D gene: TRBD1; CDR3 DNA: TGTGCCAGCAGTGAAGACTCCGGGACAGGGGGCACTGAAGCTTTCTTT; CDR3 protein: CASSEDSGTGGTEAFF
J gene: TRBJ2-7; V gene: TRBV10-1; clone size: once; D gene: TRBD2; CDR3 DNA: TGCGCCAGCAGTGATGTAGCGGGAAACGAGCAGTACTTC; CDR3 protein: CASSDVAGNEQYF
J gene: TRBJ2-5; V gene: TRBV5-4; clone size: -; D gene: -; CDR3 DNA: TGTGCCAGCAGCCCGACAGGTCCTCAAGAGACCCAGTACTTC; CDR3 protein: CASSPTGPQETQYF
J gene: TRBJ2-1; V gene: TRBV10-3; clone size: -; D gene: -; CDR3 DNA: TGTGCCATCGCTATCCGGAATGAGCAGTTCTTC; CDR3 protein: CAIAIRNEQFF
J gene: TRBJ1-3; V gene: TRBV29-1; clone size: -; D gene: TRBD1; CDR3 DNA: TGCAGCGTTACCTCCGGGACAGGGGTTGGAAACACCATATATTTT; CDR3 protein: CSVTSGTGVGNTIYF
J gene: TRBJ2-6; V gene: TRBV29-1; clone size: -; D gene: TRBD2; CDR3 DNA: TGCAGCGTTGCAGGACTAGCGGGAGGAGGTCGTACTCCCTCTGGGGCCAACGTCCTGACTTTC; CDR3 protein: CSVAGLAGGGRTPSGANVLTF
J gene: TRBJ1-4; V gene: TRBV27; clone size: -; D gene: -; CDR3 DNA: TGTGCCAGCAGTTCCGGAGATGAAAAACTGTTTTTT; CDR3 protein: CASSSGDEKLFF
J gene: TRBJ2-1; V gene: TRBV6-4; clone size: -; D gene: -; CDR3 DNA: TGTGCCAGCAGTGCAAATGAGCAGTTCTTC; CDR3 protein: CASSANEQFF
J gene: TRBJ2-1; V gene: TRBV11-2; clone size: -; D gene: TRBD2; CDR3 DNA: TGTGCCAGCAGCTTGGTGTCTAGCGGGGTGAATGAGCAGTTCTTC; CDR3 protein: CASSLVSSGVNEQFF
J gene: TRBJ1-1; V gene: TRBV6-6; clone size: -; D gene: -; CDR3 DNA: TGTGCCAGCCCACGAGTCAGGGGAAAGAACACTGAAGCTTTCTTT; CDR3 protein: CASPRVRGKNTEAFF
J gene: TRBJ2-3; V gene: TRBV14; clone size: -; D gene: -; CDR3 DNA: TGTGCCAGCAGCTTCGGAGCGGATACGCAGTATTTT; CDR3 protein: CASSFGADTQYF
J gene: TRBJ2-7; V gene: TRBV28; clone size: -; D gene: -; CDR3 DNA: TGTGCCAGCAGTTTATTGACCCAGGGCGAGCAGTACTTC; CDR3 protein: CASSLLTQGEQYF
J gene: TRBJ2-1; V gene: TRBV7-3; clone size: -; D gene: -; CDR3 DNA: TGTGCCAGCAGCTCCGACAATGAGCAGTTCTTC; CDR3 protein: CASSSDNEQFF
J gene: TRBJ1-1; V gene: TRBV9; clone size: -; D gene: -; CDR3 DNA: TGTGCCAGCGGGGGAGGTACAAAGAACACTGAAGCTTTCTTT; CDR3 protein: CASGGGTKNTEAFF
J gene: TRBJ1-2; V gene: TRBV5-8; clone size: -; D gene: -; CDR3 DNA: TGTGCCAGCAGATACCTGGGCGGCAAGAACTATGGCTACACCTTC; CDR3 protein: CASRYLGGKNYGYTF
J gene: TRBJ1-3; V gene: TRBV5-1; clone size: -; D gene: TRBD1; CDR3 DNA: TGCGCCAGCAGCCCCAGGGGGCCCGGAAACACCATATATTTT; CDR3 protein: CASSPRGPGNTIYF
J gene: TRBJ2-3; V gene: TRBV30; clone size: -; D gene: -; CDR3 DNA: TGTGCCTGGAGTCCGAGGGATTGGGCCGTTAGCACAGATACGCAGTATTTT; CDR3 protein: CAWSPRDWAVSTDTQYF
J gene: TRBJ2-7; V gene: TRBV7-9; clone size: once; D gene: TRBD1; CDR3 DNA: TGTGCCAGCAGTCAAGCCCGGGACAGCGTTTCCTACGAGCAGTACTTC; CDR3 protein: CASSQARDSVSYEQYF
J gene: TRBJ2-2; V gene: TRBV11-2; clone size: -; D gene: TRBD2; CDR3 DNA: TGTGCCAGCAGCTTCCCGGGACTAGCGGGGGCCCCGAACACCGGGGAGCTGTTTTTT; CDR3 protein: CASSFPGLAGAPNTGELFF
J gene: TRBJ1-1; V gene: TRBV25-1; clone size: -; D gene: -; CDR3 DNA: TGTGCCAGCAGTATTGGGGGGCCTGGGGCTTTCTTT; CDR3 protein: CASSIGGPGAFF
J gene: TRBJ1-1; V gene: TRBV5-6; clone size: -; D gene: TRBD1; CDR3 DNA: TGTGCCAGCAGCATTCAGACAGGGGGGCCTGAAGCTTTCTTT; CDR3 protein: CASSIQTGGPEAFF
J gene: TRBJ2-3; V gene: TRBV20-1; clone size: -; D gene: -; CDR3 DNA: TGCAGTGCTAGTAGCACAGATACGCAGTATTTT; CDR3 protein: CSASSTDTQYF
J gene: TRBJ1-1; V gene: TRBV7-3; clone size: -; D gene: -; CDR3 DNA: TGTGCCAGCAGCACAGGGATGGGGAACACTGAAGCTTTCTTT; CDR3 protein: CASSTGMGNTEAFF
J gene: TRBJ2-5; V gene: TRBV4-1; clone size: -; D gene: TRBD1; CDR3 DNA: TGCGCCAGCAGCCAAGGTAGGGGGCTCGGAGAGACCCAGTACTTC; CDR3 protein: CASSQGRGLGETQYF
J gene: TRBJ2-2; V gene: TRBV29-1; clone size: -; D gene: -; CDR3 DNA: TGCACAATGGGGTCGGACGGGGAGCTGTTTTTT; CDR3 protein: CTMGSDGELFF
J gene: TRBJ2-3; V gene: TRBV4-3; clone size: -; D gene: -; CDR3 DNA: TGCGCCAGCAGCCAAGATATGAGGGGTGATACGCAGTATTTT; CDR3 protein: CASSQDMRGDTQYF
J gene: TRBJ2-3; V gene: TRBV28; clone size: -; D gene: -; CDR3 DNA: TGTGCCAGCAGCCCCCCTAGCACAGATACGCAGTATTTT; CDR3 protein: CASSPPSTDTQYF
J gene: TRBJ1-5; V gene: TRBV2; clone size: -; D gene: TRBD1; CDR3 DNA: TGTGCCAGCTCCCTTACAGGGGTTCCTAATCAGCCCCAGCATTTT; CDR3 protein: CASSLTGVPNQPQHF
J gene: TRBJ2-1; V gene: TRBV7-2; clone size: -; D gene: -; CDR3 DNA: TGTGCCAGCAGCTTAGTAGGGAGCTCCTACAATGAGCAGTTCTTC; CDR3 protein: CASSLVGSSYNEQFF
J gene: TRBJ1-2; V gene: TRBV10-1; clone size: -; D gene: TRBD1; CDR3 DNA: TGCGCCAGCAGTCCCAGGGGGGCTAACTATGGCTACACCTTC; CDR3 protein: CASSPRGANYGYTF
J gene: TRBJ2-1; V gene: TRBV9; clone size: -; D gene: TRBD2; CDR3 DNA: TGTGCCAGCAGCGTTTCGGGACTAGTTTATTCCTACAATGAGCAGTTCTTC; CDR3 protein: CASSVSGLVYSYNEQFF
J gene: TRBJ2-7; V gene: TRBV2; clone size: -; D gene: TRBD1; CDR3 DNA: TGTGCCAGCAGTGAATTGGGACAGCTAGCCGGCCTCGAGCAGTACTTC; CDR3 protein: CASSELGQLAGLEQYF
J gene: TRBJ1-1; V gene: TRBV6-6; clone size: -; D gene: TRBD1; CDR3 DNA: TGTGCCAGCAGCCAGCAGGGGGGCACTGAAGCTTTCTTT; CDR3 protein: CASSQQGGTEAFF
J gene: TRBJ2-7; V gene: TRBV28; clone size: -; D gene: -; CDR3 DNA: TGTGCCAGCGGCCCGAGGCAGTACTTC; CDR3 protein: CASGPRQYF
J gene: TRBJ2-1; V gene: TRBV9; clone size: once; D gene: -; CDR3 DNA: TGTGCCAGCACACCTCAGGGTAACAGCTACAATAAGCAGTTCTTC; CDR3 protein: CASTPQGNSYNKQFF
J gene: TRBJ2-5; V gene: TRBV15; clone size: -; D gene: TRBD2; CDR3 DNA: TGTGCCACCAGCATATTGAGCGGGAGCCGAGAGACCCAGTACTTC; CDR3 protein: CATSILSGSRETQYF